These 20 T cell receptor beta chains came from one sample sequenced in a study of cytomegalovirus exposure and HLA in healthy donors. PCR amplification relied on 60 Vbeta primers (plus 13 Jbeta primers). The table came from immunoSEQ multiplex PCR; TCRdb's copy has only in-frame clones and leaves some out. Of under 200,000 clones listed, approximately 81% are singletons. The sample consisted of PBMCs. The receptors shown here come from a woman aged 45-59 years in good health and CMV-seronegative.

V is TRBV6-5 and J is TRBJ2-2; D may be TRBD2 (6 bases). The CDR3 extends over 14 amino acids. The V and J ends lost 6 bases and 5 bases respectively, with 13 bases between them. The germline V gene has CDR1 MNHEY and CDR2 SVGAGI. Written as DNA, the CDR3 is TGTGCCAGCAGCAGGGCAGGGAGGACCGGGGAGCTGTTTTTT. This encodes CASSRAGRTGELFF.

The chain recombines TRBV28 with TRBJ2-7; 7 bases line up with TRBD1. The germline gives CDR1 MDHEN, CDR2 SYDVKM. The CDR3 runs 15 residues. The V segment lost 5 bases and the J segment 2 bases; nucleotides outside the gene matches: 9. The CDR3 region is CASSVGQVGTYEQYF. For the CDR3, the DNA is TGTGCCAGCAGTGTCGGACAGGTGGGGACCTACGAGCAGTACTTC.

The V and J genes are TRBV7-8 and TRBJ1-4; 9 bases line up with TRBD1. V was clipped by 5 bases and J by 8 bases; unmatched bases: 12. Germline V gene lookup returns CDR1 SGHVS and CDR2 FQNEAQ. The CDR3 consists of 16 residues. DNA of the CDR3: TGTGCCAGCAGCATAGGGATTACAGGGGGCGGCGAAAAACTGTTTTTT. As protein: CASSIGITGGGEKLFF. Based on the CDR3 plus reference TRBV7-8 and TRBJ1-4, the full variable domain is GAGVSQSPRYKVAKRGQDVALRCDPISGHVSLFWYQQALGQGPEFLTYFQNEAQLDKSGLPSDRFFAERPEGSVSTLKIQRTQQEDSAVYLCASSIGITGGGEKLFFGSGTQLSVL.

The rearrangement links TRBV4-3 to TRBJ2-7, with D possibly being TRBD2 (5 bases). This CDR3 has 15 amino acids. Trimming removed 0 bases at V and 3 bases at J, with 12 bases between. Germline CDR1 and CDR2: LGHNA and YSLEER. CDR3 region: CASSQDRLAGYEQYF. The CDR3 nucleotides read TGCGCCAGCAGCCAAGATAGGCTAGCTGGCTACGAGCAGTACTTC.

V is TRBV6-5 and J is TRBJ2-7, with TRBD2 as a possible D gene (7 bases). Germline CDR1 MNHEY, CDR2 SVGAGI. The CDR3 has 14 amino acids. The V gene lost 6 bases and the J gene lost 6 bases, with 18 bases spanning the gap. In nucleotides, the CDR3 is TGTGCCAGCAGGGGGGGGGCGGGAGTGCGCGAGCAGTACTTC. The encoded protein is CASRGGAGVREQYF.

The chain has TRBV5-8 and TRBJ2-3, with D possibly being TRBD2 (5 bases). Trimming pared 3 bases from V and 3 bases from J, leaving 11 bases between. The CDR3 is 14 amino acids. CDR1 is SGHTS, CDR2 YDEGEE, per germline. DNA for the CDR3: TGTGCCAGCAGCTACGCCCCGGGGACAGATACGCAGTATTTT. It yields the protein CASSYAPGTDTQYF.

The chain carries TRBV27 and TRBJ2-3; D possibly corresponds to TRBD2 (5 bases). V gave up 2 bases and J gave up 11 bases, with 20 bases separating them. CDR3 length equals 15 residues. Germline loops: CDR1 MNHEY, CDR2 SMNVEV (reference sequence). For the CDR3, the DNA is TGTGCCAGCAGTTTAGGCCAGCTCGGGGTAGCAAAGCAGTATTTT. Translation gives CASSLGQLGVAKQYF.

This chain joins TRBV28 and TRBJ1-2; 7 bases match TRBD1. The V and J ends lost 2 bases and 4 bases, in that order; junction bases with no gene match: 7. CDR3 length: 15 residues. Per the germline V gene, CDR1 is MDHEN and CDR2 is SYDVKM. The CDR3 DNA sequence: TGTGCCAGCAGTTTAGATCGACAGGGCGCCTATGGCTACACCTTC. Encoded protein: CASSLDRQGAYGYTF.

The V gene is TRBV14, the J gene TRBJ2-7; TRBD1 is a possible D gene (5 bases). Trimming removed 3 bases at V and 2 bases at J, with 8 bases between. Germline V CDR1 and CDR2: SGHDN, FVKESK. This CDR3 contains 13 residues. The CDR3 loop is CASSHTGTYEQYF. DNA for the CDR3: TGTGCCAGCAGCCATACAGGAACCTACGAGCAGTACTTC.

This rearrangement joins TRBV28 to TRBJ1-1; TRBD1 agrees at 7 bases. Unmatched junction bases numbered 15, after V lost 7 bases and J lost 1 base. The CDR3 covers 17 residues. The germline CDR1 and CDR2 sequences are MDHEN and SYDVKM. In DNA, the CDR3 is TGTGCCAGCATTGGGGCCCAGGGGGTGTGGGGGAACACTGAAGCTTTCTTT. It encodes CASIGAQGVWGNTEAFF.

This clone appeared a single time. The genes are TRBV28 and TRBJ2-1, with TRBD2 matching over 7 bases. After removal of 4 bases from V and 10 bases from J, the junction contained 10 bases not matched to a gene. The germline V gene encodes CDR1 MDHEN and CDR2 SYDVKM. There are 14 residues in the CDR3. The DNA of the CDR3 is TGTGCCAGCAGTTCCGGCCGCGGGAGTCGGGAGCAGTTCTTC. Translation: CASSSGRGSREQFF.

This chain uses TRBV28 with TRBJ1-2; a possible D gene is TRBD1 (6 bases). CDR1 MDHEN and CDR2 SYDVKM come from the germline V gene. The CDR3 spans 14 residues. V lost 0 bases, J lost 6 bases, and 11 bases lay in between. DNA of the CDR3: TGTGCCAGCAGTTTATGGGACAGAATCGATGGCTACACCTTC. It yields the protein CASSLWDRIDGYTF.

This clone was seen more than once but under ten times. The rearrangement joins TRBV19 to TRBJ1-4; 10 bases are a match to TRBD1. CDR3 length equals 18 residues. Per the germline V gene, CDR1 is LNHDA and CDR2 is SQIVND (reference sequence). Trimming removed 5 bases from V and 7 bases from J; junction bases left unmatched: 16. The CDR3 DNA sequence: TGTGCCAGTAGTCAAACCGGGACAGGGGTAAGGTTTGGTGAAAAACTGTTTTTT. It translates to CASSQTGTGVRFGEKLFF.

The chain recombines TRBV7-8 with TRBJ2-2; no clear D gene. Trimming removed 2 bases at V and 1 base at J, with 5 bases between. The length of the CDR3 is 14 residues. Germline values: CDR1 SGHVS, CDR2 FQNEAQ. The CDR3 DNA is TGTGCCAGCAGCTTACTAGAGAACACCGGGGAGCTGTTTTTT. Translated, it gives CASSLLENTGELFF.

CDR3 sequence (DNA): TGTGCCAGCAGCCGGACAGGGGGTAGCGAGCAGTACTTC. Amino acids: CASSRTGGSEQYF. The rearrangement joins TRBV2 to TRBJ2-7; 10 bases are a match to TRBD1. The germline gives CDR1 SNHLY, CDR2 FYNNEI. V lost 6 bases and J lost 6; bases outside the gene matches: 5. The CDR3 covers 13 residues. The full variable domain, with the rest looked up from reference TRBV2 and TRBJ2-7, is EPEVTQTPSHQVTQMGQEVILRCVPISNHLYFYWYRQILGQKVEFLVSFYNNEISEKSEIFDDQFSVERPDGSNFTLKIRSTKLEDSAMYFCASSRTGGSEQYFGPGTRLTVT.

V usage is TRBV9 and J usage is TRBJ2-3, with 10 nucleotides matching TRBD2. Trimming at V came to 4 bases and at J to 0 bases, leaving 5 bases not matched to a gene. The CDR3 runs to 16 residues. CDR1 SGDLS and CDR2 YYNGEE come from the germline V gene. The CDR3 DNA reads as TGTGCCAGCAGCCAGGGACTAGCGACTAGCACAGATACGCAGTATTTT. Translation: CASSQGLATSTDTQYF.

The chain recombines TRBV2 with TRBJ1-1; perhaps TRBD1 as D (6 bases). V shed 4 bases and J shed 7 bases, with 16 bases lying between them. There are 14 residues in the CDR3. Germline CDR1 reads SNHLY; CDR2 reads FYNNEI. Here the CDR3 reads CASSGARGLGEAFF. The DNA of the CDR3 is TGTGCCAGCAGTGGGGCCAGGGGATTAGGTGAAGCTTTCTTT.

The CDR3 DNA follows: TGCGCCAGCAGGGGTCACCACTACAATAATTCACCCCTCCACTTT. Protein sequence: CASRGHHYNNSPLHF. The gene calls are TRBV10-1 and TRBJ1-6; D is undetermined. Germline V gene data show CDR1 as WNHNN and CDR2 as SYGVQD (reference sequence). Trimming took off 6 bases at V and 5 bases at J, with 14 bases between the two ends. The CDR3 is made up of 15 amino acids.

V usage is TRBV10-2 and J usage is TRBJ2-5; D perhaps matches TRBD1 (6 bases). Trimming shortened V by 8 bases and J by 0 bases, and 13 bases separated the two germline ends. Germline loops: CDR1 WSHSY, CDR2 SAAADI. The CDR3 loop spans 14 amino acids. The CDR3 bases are TGCGCCAGCCTTTCCACAGGGTACCAAGAGACCCAGTACTTC. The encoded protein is CASLSTGYQETQYF.

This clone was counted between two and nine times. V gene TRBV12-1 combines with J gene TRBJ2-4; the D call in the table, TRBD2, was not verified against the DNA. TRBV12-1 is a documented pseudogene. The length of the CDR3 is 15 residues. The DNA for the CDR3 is TGTGCCAGCAGCATCTTGGCGGGAGTGAAAAACATTCAGTACTTC. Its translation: CASSILAGVKNIQYF.